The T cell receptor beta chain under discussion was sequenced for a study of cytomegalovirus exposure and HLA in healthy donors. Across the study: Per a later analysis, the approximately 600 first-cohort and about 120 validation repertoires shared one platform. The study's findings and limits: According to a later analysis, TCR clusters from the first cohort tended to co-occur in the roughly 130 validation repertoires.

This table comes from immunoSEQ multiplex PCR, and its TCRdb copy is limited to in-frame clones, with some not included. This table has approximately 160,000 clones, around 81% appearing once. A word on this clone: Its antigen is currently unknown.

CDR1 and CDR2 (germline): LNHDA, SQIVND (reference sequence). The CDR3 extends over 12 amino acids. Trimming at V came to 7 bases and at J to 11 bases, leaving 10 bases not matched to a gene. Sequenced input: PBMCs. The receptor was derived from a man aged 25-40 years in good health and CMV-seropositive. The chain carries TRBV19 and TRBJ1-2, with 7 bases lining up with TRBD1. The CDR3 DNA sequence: TGTGCCAGTAATCGACAGGGTCTAAGGTACACCTTC. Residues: CASNRQGLRYTF.